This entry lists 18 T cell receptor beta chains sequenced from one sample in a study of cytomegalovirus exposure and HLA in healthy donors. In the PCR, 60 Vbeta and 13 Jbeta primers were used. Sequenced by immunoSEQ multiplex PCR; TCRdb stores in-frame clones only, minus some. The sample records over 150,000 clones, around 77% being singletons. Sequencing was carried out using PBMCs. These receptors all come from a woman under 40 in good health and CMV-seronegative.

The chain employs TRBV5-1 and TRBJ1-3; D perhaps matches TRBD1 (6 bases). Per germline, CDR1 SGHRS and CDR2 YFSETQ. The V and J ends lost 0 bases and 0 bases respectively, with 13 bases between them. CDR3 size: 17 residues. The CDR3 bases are TGCGCCAGCAGCTTGGCTGGGGGCCGGATCTCTGGAAACACCATATATTTT. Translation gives CASSLAGGRISGNTIYF.

Here the CDR3 reads CASSLVWRGGLDEQFF. The CDR3 DNA sequence: TGCGCCAGCAGCTTAGTGTGGCGGGGGGGCCTCGATGAGCAGTTCTTC. The rearrangement uses TRBV5-1 and TRBJ2-1; 9 positions match TRBD2. V shed 2 bases and J 8 bases; nucleotides not matched to a gene: 11. The CDR3 length is 16 residues. CDR1 and CDR2 (germline): SGHRS, YFSETQ.

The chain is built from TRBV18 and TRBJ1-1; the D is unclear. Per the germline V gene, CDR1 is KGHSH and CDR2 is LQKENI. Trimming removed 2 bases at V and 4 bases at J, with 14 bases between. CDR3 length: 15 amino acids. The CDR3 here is CASSPVASHSTEAFF. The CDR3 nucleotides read TGTGCCAGCTCACCAGTGGCCAGCCACAGCACTGAAGCTTTCTTT.

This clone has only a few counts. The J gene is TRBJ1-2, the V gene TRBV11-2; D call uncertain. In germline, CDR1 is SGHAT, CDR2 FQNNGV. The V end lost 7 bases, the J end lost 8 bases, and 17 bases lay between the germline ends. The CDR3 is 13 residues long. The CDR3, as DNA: TGTGCCAGCACCCTCGCCGTTCTAGACGGCTACACCTTC. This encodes CASTLAVLDGYTF. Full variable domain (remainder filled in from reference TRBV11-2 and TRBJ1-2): EAGVAQSPRYKIIEKRQSVAFWCNPISGHATLYWYQQILGQGPKLLIQFQNNGVVDDSQLPKDRFSAERLKGVDSTLKIQPAKLEDSAVYLCASTLAVLDGYTFGSGTRLTVV.

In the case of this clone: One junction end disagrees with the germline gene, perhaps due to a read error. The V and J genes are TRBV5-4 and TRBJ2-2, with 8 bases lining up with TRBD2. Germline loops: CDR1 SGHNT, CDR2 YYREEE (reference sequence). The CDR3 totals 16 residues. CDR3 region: CAGSPGGVGNTGELFF. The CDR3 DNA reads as TGTGCCGGCAGCCCGGGGGGGGTAGGGAACACCGGGGAGCTGTTTTTT.

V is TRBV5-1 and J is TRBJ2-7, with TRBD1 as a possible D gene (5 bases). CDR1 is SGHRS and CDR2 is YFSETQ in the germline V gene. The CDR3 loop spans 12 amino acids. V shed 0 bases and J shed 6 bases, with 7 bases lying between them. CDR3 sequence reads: CASSLEGAEQYF. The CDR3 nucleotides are TGCGCCAGCAGCTTGGAAGGGGCCGAGCAGTACTTC.

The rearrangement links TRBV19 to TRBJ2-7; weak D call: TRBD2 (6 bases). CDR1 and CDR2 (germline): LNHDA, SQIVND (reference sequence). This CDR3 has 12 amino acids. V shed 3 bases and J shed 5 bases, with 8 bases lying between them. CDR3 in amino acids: CASSMGGNEQYF. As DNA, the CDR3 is TGTGCCAGTAGTATGGGGGGTAACGAGCAGTACTTC.

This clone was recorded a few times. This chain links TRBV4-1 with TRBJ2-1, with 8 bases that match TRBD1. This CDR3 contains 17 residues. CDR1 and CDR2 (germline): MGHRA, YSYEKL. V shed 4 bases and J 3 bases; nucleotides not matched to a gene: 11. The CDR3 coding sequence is TGCGCCAGCAGCCCTAAATCCGGGACAGGTGTCTACAATGAGCAGTTCTTC. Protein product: CASSPKSGTGVYNEQFF.

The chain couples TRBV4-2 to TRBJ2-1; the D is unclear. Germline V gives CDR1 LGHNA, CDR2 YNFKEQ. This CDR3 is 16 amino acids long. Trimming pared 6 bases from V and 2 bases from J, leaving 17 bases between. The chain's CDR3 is CASRPAPLTPYNEQFF. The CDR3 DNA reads TGTGCCAGCAGACCGGCGCCCTTGACACCCTACAATGAGCAGTTCTTC.

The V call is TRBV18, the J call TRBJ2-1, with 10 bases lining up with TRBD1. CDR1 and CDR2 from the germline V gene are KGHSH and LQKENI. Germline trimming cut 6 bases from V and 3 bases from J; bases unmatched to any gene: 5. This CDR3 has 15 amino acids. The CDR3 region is CASSWTGGSYNEQFF. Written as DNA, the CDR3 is TGTGCCAGCTCTTGGACAGGGGGAAGCTACAATGAGCAGTTCTTC.

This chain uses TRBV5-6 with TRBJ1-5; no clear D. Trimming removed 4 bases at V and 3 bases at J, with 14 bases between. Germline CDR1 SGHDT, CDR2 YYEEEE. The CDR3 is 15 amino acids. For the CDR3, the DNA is TGTGCCAGCAGCCTATCTCCCACCTTCAATCAGCCCCAGCATTTT. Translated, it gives CASSLSPTFNQPQHF.

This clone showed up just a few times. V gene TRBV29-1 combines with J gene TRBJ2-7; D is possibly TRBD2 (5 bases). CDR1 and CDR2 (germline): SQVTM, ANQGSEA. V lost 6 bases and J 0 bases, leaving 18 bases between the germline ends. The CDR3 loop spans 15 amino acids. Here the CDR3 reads CSVAFWETLSYEQYF. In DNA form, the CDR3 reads TGCAGCGTCGCATTCTGGGAGACCCTCTCCTACGAGCAGTACTTC.

This CDR3 is CASSRQGLVTEQFF. The CDR3 DNA sequence: TGCGCCAGCAGCCGCCAGGGACTAGTCACTGAGCAGTTCTTC. The chain recombines TRBV4-1 with TRBJ2-1; 8 bases map to TRBD2. The CDR3 consists of 14 residues. Germline trimming cut 4 bases from V and 9 bases from J; bases unmatched to any gene: 8. Germline V lookup: CDR1 MGHRA, CDR2 YSYEKL.

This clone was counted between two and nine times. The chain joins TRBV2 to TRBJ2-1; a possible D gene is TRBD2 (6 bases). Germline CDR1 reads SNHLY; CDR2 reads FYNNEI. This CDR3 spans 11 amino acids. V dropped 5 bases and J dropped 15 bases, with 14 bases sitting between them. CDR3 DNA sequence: TGTGCCAGCAGTTATACTAGCTCACCGTTCTTC. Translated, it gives CASSYTSSPFF. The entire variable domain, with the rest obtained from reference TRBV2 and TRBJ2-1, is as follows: EPEVTQTPSHQVTQMGQEVILRCVPISNHLYFYWYRQILGQKVEFLVSFYNNEISEKSEIFDDQFSVERPDGSNFTLKIRSTKLEDSAMYFCASSYTSSPFFGPGTRLTVL.

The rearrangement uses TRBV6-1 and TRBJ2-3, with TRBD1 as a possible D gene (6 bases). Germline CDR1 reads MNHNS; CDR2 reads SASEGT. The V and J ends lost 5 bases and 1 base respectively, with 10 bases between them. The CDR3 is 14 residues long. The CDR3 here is CASSLGAGTDTQYF. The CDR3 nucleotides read TGTGCCAGCAGTCTGGGGGCCGGCACAGATACGCAGTATTTT.

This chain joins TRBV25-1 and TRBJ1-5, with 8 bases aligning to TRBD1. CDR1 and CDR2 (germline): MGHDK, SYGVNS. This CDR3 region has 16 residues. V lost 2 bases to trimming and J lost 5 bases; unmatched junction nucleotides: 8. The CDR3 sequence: CASSENGRGPDQPQHF. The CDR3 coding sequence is TGTGCCAGCAGTGAAAATGGCAGGGGGCCGGATCAGCCCCAGCATTTT.

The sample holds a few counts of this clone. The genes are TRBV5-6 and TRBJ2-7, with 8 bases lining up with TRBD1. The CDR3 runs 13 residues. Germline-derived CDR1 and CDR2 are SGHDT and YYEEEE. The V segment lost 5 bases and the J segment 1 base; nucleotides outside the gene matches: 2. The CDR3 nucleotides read TGTGCCAGCAGGACAGGGGTATCCTACGAGCAGTACTTC. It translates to CASRTGVSYEQYF.

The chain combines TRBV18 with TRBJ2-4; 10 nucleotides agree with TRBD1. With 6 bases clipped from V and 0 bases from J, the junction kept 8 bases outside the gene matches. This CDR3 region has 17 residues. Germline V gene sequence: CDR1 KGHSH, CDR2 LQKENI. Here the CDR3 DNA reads TGTGCCAGCTCGCCGTCGACAGGGGGCAGAGCCAAAAACATTCAGTACTTC. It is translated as CASSPSTGGRAKNIQYF.